Reported below is one T cell receptor beta chain. The antigen remains undetermined. These data come from a study of cytomegalovirus exposure and HLA in healthy donors. As for the study in general: Membership in the Caucasian-associated ancestry cluster was found for 81% of roughly 360 genotyped donors.

Whole-study findings and limits: Several top significant clusters appeared, in a later analysis, to be linked to common viral pathogens. Specificity of a few CMV-associated chains for CMV antigens was verified in vitro.

Amplification used 60 Vbeta primers and 13 Jbeta primers. This table comes from immunoSEQ multiplex PCR, and its TCRdb copy is limited to in-frame clones, with some not included. The sample gives 120,000 to 150,000 clones, around 79% of which show up once; 1.7% is in the top ten. Sequencing was performed on PBMCs. The origin of this receptor is a woman aged 25 to 39 in good health and CMV-seronegative.

CDR3 bases: TGTGCCACCAGCAGAACAGGGAGATCGGATCAGCCCCAGCATTTT. This encodes CATSRTGRSDQPQHF. The V and J genes are TRBV15 and TRBJ1-5; D may be TRBD1 (6 bases). The CDR3 is 15 residues long. Trimming removed 2 bases from V and 5 bases from J, with 13 bases in between. Germline values: CDR1 LNHNV, CDR2 YYDKDF (reference sequence).